One T cell receptor beta chain is described in this entry. The data were taken from a study of blood T cell repertoires in COVID-19. This CDR3 has 14 residues. V was trimmed by 6 bases and J by 4 bases, leaving 15 bases between them. Germline V gene sequence: CDR1 MNHEY, CDR2 SMNVEV (reference sequence). Original handling: Amplification with reference gene primers provided the estimates of nucleated cell counts. Clones were sequenced by immunoSEQ multiplex PCR, and TCRdb holds only the in-frame ones, with some missing. Clone size and the V and J calls come from that table; the DNA yielded D and trimming. The sample yields around 220,000 clones, 70% to 90% seen once.

Specimen: peripheral blood. This TCR came from a man between 18 and 29 years old with active or convalescent COVID-19. This rearrangement joins TRBV27 to TRBJ1-2; possible D gene TRBD1, 5 bases. The CDR3 coding sequence is TGTGCCAGCAGCCCCTTCGCCGGGGGCTATGGCTACACCTTC. Its protein product is CASSPFAGGYGYTF.